This T cell receptor (beta chain) originates from a study of blood T cell repertoires in COVID-19 (TCRdb year 2020). Background for the entire study: Recovered participants in ImmuneRACE Cohort 3 were defined by two consecutive negative NP/OP PCR tests, clearance by a healthcare professional, or resolution of symptoms. Where HLA class I and class II types were available, the types were taken from metadata supplied by the sample provider, not from assay-based typing. The repertoires were made available in a free public database intended to serve as a resource for research on the immune response to SARS-CoV-2. The samples were drawn from two sources: the first 160 participants of the ongoing ImmuneRACE study, and fewer than 1,500 subjects contributed by 6 global collaborators. Samples covering the acute and convalescent phases of COVID-19 were provided by collaborators in the United States, Italy and Spain. Nearly every sample came with metadata listing a de-identified subject ID, COVID-19 status, age in years and sex. The prospective study material was composed of cDNA or gDNA derived from T cells, B-cell-depleted T cells, or PBMCs. Deeply sampled blood TCRbeta repertoires from subjects exposed to, actively infected with, or recovered from COVID-19 were included in the dataset. On the study overall, not on this receptor specifically: The quantity of clinical and demographic metadata differed by source and by participant and was supplied without curation.

Notes on this clone: This receptor's antigen is unknown. Base quality data are lacking; no much larger clone is found one base away.

CDR1 and CDR2 were assigned from the germline V gene as SGHVS and FNYEAQ. From the cysteine through the phenylalanine, the CDR3 covers 15 amino acids. The entry retains the CDR3 DNA only, 45 bases that are in frame from base 1. Germline trimming amounts to 3 bases on V and 2 bases on J, with 5 as the count of junction bases outside the gene matches. TCRbeta CDR3 regions were amplified from genomic DNA by means of the immunoSEQ Assay, a bias-controlled multiplex PCR. As for the original processing: The number of nucleated cells in each sample was estimated by amplification of reference gene primers within the assay. To quantify the absolute abundance of each unique TCRbeta CDR3 rearrangement, sequence reads were collapsed and filtered. For each sample, productive Simpson clonality was calculated by taking the square root of Simpson's diversity index across productive rearrangements. Drawn from immuneACCESS, this table holds only the in-frame rearrangements with V and J called that TCRdb kept. Clones are partly lost; checked studies trace under half to an unresolved V gene and leave the rest unexplained. D and trimming were read from the DNA, whereas the V and J calls and clone size are those reported in that table. The sample table records some 180,000 clones; around 87% of these occur just once. The ten largest clones add up to 20% to 25% of the sample.

Participants in the prospective study were aged roughly 18 to 95 years, lived in about two dozen United States geographic areas, and enrolled through a virtual design. To assign participants to cohorts, the prospective study relied on clinical history that participants themselves reported in a screening survey and a study questionnaire. Mobile phlebotomists in the prospective study collected whole blood, serum and a nasopharyngeal or oropharyngeal swab from every participant. Prospective study participants could optionally give additional blood draws and questionnaires over an approximately 2-month period. Blood samples from the prospective study were shipped frozen or at room temperature prior to DNA extraction.

The TCR sequence derives from a woman between 40 and 55 years old in a cohort exposed to, infected with or recovered from COVID-19 (not recorded which). Recombination joined TRBV7-6 with TRBJ1-1; 8 junctional bases match TRBD1. The sequenced sample consisted of PBMCs or T cells enriched from blood (not recorded which). The nucleotide sequence is given as TGTGCCAGCAGCTTGACAGGGGAGGGAAACACTGAAGCTTTCTTT. Its amino acids are CASSLTGEGNTEAFF.